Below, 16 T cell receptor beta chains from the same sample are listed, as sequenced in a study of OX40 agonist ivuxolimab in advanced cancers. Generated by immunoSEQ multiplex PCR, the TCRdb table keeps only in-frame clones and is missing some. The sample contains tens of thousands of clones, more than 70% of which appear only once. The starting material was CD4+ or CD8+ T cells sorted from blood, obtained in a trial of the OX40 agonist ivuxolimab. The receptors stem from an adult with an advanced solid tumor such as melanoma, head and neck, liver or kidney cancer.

CDR3 sequence (DNA): TGTGCCTGGAGAGGACAGGCATACGAGCAGTACTTC. It yields the protein CAWRGQAYEQYF. The chain has TRBV30 and TRBJ2-7; 7 nucleotides align to TRBD1. Germline CDR1 GTSNPN, CDR2 SVGIG (reference sequence). Germline trimming cut 3 bases from V and 4 bases from J; bases unmatched to any gene: 3. The CDR3 extends over 12 amino acids.

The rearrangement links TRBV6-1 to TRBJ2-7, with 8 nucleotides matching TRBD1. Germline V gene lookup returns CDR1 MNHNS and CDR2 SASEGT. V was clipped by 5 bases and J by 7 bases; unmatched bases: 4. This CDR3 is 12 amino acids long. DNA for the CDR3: TGTGCCAGCAGTTTCACAGGGGGGGAGCAGTACTTC. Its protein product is CASSFTGGEQYF.

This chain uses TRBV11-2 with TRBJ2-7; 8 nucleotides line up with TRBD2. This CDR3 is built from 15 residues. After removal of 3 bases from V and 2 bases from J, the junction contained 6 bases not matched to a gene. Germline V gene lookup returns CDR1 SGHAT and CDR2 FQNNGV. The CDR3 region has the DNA TGTGCCAGCAGCTTCGTAAGCGGGGGTACCTACGAGCAGTACTTC. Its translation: CASSFVSGGTYEQYF.

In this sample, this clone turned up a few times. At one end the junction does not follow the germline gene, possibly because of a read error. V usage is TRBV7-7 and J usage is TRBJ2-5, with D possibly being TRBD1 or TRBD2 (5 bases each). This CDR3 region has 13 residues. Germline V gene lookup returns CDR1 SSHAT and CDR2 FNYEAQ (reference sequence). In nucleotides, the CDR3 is TGTGCTAGCAGCTTAAGAGGGGAAGAGACCCAGTACTTC. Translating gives CASSLRGEETQYF.

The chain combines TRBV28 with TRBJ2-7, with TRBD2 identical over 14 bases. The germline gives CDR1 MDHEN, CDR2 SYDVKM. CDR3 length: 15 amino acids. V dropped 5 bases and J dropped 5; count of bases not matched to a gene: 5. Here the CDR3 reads CASSVTSGRDDEQYF. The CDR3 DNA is TGTGCCAGCAGTGTGACTAGCGGGAGGGATGACGAGCAGTACTTC. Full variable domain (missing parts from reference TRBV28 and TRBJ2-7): DVKVTQSSRYLVKRTGEKVFLECVQDMDHENMFWYRQDPGLGLRLIYFSYDVKMKEKGDIPEGYSVSREKKERFSLILESASTNQTSMYLCASSVTSGRDDEQYFGPGTRLTVT.

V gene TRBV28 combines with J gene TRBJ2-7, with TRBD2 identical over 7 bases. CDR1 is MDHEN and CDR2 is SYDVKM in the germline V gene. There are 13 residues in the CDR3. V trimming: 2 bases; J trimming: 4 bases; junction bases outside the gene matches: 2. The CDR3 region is CASSLPSGYEQYF. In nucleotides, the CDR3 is TGTGCCAGCAGTTTACCTAGCGGATACGAGCAGTACTTC.

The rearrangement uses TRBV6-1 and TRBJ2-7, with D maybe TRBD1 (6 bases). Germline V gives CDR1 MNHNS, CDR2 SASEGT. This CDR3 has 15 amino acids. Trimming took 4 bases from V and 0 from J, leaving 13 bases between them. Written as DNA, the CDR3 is TGTGCCAGCAGTGCATACCAAGGGGGCTCCTACGAGCAGTACTTC. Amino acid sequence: CASSAYQGGSYEQYF.

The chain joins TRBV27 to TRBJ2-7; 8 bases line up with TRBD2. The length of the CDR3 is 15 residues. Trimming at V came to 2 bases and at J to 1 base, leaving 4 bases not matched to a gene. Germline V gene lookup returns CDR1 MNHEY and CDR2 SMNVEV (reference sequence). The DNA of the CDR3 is TGTGCCAGCAGTTTAGTAGCGGGATTATCCTACGAGCAGTACTTC. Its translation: CASSLVAGLSYEQYF.

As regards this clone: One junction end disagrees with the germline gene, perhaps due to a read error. The CDR3 spells CASSLQNRDEQYF. The CDR3 DNA sequence: TGCGCCAGCAGCCTTCAGAACCGGGACGAGCAGTACTTC. The gene calls are TRBV7-3 and TRBJ2-7; D is ambiguous. Looked up from germline, CDR1 is SGHTA and CDR2 is FQGTGA. This CDR3 contains 13 residues.

CDR3 sequence reads: CASSSGGELFF. The CDR3 DNA reads TGTGCCAGCAGCTCCGGAGGGGAGCTGTTTTTT. The chain is built from TRBV7-3 and TRBJ2-2; D not resolved. The germline V and J ends were trimmed by 4 bases and 8 bases, with 5 bases remaining between them. Germline CDR1 reads SGHTA; CDR2 reads FQGTGA. The CDR3 is 11 residues long.

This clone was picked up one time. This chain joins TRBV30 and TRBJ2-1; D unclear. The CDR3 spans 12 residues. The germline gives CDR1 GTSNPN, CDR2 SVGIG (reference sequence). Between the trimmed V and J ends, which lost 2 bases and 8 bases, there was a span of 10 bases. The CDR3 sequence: CAWSYRLDEQFF. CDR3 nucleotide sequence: TGTGCCTGGAGTTATCGTTTAGATGAGCAGTTCTTC. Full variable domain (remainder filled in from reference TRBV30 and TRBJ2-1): SQTIHQWPATLVQPVGSPLSLECTVEGTSNPNLYWYRQAAGRGLQLLFYSVGIGQISSEVPQNLSASRPQDRQFILSSKKLLLSDSGFYLCAWSYRLDEQFFGPGTRLTVL.

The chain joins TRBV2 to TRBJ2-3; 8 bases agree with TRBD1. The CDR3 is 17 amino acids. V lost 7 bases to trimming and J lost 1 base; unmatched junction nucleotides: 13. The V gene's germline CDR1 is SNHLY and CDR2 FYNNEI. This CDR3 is CASNPLRGQGRTDTQYF. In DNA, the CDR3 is TGTGCCAGCAACCCGCTCCGAGGACAGGGTCGCACAGATACGCAGTATTTT.

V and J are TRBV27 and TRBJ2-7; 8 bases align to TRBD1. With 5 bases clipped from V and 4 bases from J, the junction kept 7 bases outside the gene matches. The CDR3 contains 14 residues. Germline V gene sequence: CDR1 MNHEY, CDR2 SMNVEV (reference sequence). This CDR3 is CASSAGTGKYEQYF. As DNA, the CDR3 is TGTGCCAGCAGTGCCGGGACAGGAAAATACGAGCAGTACTTC.

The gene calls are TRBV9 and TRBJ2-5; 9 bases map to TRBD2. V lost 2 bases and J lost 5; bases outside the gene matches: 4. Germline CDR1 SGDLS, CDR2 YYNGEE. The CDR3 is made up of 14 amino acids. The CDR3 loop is CASSVLAGTETQYF. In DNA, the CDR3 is TGTGCCAGCAGCGTCCTAGCGGGAACTGAGACCCAGTACTTC.

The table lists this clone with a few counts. As DNA, the CDR3 is TGTGCCGTCCAGGGGGCGGGCACTGAAGCTTTCTTT. It codes for CAVQGAGTEAFF. The genes are TRBV7-9 and TRBJ1-1, with 8 bases that match TRBD1. The J segment lost 4 bases and the V segment lost 11 bases, leaving 6 bases of the junction unmatched. The CDR3 has 12 residues. Germline loops: CDR1 SEHNR, CDR2 FQNEAQ (reference sequence). Based on the CDR3 plus reference TRBV7-9 and TRBJ1-1, the full variable domain is DTGVSQNPRHKITKRGQNVTFRCDPISEHNRLYWYRQTLGQGPEFLTYFQNEAQLEKSRLLSDRFSAERPKGSFSTLEIQRTEQGDSAMYLCAVQGAGTEAFFGQGTRLTVV.

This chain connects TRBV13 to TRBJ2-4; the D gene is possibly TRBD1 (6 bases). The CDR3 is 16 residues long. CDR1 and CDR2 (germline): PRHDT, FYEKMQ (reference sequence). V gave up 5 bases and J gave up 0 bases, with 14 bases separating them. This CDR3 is CASSTRQALAKNIQYF. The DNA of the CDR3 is TGTGCCAGCAGCACACGACAGGCTCTAGCCAAAAACATTCAGTACTTC.